This TCR beta chain was captured by sequencing in a study of T cells in Graves' hyperthyroidism and ophthalmopathy. Looking at the study overall: The blood sample was taken at first diagnosis, before treatment began.

TCR beta CDR3 regions were amplified from RNA. Using the HTBI primer set, a first-round RT-PCR was run on the TCR CDR3. MiXCR, run by TCRdb on the multiplex PCR reads, gives a single entry per CDR3 protein. The sample consists of about 270,000 distinct CDR3 sequences, over 20% of them appearing once. Worth noting for this clonotype: The target antigen is unknown.

This sample holds PBMCs from roughly 10 ml fresh peripheral blood. The study, taken as a whole, reports: The model made its ophthalmopathy prediction, and onset followed a median 6.5 months later.

The CDR3 runs to 13 residues. V was cut by 6 bases and J by 5 bases, with 15 bases left in between. Germline V CDR1 and CDR2: SQVTM, ANQGSEA. The source is a man in his thirties or forties with Graves' ophthalmopathy. The chain combines TRBV29-1 with TRBJ2-3; tentative D call: TRBD2 (5 bases). The sequenced sample was blood. The CDR3 DNA reads TGCAGCGTCACTCCGGGGAAAGTAGATACGCAGTATTTT. Its translation is CSVTPGKVDTQYF.